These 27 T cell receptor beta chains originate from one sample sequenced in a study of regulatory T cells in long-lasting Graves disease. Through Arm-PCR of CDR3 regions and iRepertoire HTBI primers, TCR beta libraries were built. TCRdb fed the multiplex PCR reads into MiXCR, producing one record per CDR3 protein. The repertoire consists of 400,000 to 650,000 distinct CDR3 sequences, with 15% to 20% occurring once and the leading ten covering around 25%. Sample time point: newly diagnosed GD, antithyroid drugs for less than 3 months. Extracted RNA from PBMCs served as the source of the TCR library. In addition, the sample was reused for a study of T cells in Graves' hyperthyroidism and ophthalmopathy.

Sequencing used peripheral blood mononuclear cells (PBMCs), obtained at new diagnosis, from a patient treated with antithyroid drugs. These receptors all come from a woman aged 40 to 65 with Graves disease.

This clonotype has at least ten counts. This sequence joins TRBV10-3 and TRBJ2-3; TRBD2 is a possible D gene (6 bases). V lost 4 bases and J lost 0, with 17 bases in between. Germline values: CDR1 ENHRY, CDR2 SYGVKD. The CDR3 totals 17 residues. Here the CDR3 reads CAISVFAGLSSTDTQYF. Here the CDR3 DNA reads TGTGCCATCAGTGTATTCGCGGGGCTCTCTAGCACAGATACGCAGTATTTT.

CDR3 residues: CASSLAQGGLETQYF. For the CDR3, the DNA is TGTGCCAGCAGCTTAGCACAGGGGGGTTTAGAGACCCAGTACTTC. This rearrangement joins TRBV6-1 to TRBJ2-1, with 8 bases matching TRBD1. The end of the DNA aligns better with TRBJ2-5, so the J call may be wrong. The CDR3 is 15 amino acids. Germline CDR1 reads MNHNS; CDR2 reads SASEGT.

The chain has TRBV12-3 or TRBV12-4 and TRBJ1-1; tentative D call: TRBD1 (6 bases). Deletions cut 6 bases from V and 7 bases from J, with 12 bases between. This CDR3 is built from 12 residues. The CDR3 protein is CASSYRVSEAFF. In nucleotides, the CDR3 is TGTGCCAGCAGCTACAGGGTCAGTGAAGCTTTCTTT.

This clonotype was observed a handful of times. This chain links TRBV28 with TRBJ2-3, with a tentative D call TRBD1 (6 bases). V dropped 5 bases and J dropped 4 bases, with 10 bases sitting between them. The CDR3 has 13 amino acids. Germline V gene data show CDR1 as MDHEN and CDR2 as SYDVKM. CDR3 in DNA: TGTGCCAGCAGTAACAGGGCCCCAGATACGCAGTATTTT. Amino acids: CASSNRAPDTQYF.

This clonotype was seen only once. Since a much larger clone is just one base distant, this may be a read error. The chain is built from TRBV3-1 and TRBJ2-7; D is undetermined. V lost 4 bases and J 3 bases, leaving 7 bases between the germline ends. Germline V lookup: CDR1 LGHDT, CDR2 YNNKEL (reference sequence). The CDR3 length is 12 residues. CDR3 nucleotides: TGTGCCAGCAGCCCCCGGTACTACGAGCAGTACTTC. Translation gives CASSPRYYEQYF.

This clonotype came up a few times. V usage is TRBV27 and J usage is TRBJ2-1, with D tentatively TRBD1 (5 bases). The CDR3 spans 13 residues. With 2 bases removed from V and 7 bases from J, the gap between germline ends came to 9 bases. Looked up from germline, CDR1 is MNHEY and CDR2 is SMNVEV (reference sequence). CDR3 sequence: CASSLRGLNEQFF. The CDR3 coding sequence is TGTGCCAGCAGTTTAAGGGGTTTGAATGAGCAGTTCTTC.

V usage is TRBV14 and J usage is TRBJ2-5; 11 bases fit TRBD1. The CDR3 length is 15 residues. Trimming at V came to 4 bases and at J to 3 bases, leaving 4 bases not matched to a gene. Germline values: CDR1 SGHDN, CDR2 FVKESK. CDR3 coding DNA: TGTGCCAGCAGCCCCCGGACAGGGGGCAAAGAGACCCAGTACTTC. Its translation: CASSPRTGGKETQYF. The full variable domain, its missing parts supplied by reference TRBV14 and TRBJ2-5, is EAGVTQFPSHSVIEKGQTVTLRCDPISGHDNLYWYRRVMGKEIKFLLHFVKESKQDESGMPNNRFLAERTGGTYSTLKVQPAELEDSGVYFCASSPRTGGKETQYFGPGTRLLVL.

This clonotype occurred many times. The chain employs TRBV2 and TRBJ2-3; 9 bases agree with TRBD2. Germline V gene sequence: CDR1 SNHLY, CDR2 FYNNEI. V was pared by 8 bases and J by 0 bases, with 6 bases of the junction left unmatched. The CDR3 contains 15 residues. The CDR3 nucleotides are TGTGCCAGCGTCCGACTAGCGGTTAGCACAGATACGCAGTATTTT. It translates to CASVRLAVSTDTQYF.

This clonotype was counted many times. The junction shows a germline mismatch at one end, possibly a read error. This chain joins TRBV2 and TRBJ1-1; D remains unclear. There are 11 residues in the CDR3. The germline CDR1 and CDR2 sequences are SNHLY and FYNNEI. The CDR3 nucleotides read TGTGCCACCAGTTCGGGCACTGAAGCTTTCTTT. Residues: CATSSGTEAFF.

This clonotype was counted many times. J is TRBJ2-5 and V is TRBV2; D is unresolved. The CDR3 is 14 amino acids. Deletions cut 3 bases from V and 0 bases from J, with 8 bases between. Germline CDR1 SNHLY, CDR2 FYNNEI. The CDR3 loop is CASSDRTDQETQYF. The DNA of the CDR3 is TGTGCCAGCAGTGATAGGACGGACCAAGAGACCCAGTACTTC.

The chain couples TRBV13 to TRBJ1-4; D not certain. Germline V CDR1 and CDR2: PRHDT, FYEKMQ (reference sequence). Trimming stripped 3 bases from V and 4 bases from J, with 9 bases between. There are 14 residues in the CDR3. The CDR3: CASSLRQINEKLFF. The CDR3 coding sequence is TGTGCCAGCAGCTTGCGGCAGATTAATGAAAAACTGTTTTTT. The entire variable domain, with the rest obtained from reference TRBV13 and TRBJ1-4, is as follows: AAGVIQSPRHLIKEKRETATLKCYPIPRHDTVYWYQQGPGQDPQFLISFYEKMQSDKGSIPDRFSAQQFSDYHSELNMSSLELGDSALYFCASSLRQINEKLFFGSGTQLSVL.

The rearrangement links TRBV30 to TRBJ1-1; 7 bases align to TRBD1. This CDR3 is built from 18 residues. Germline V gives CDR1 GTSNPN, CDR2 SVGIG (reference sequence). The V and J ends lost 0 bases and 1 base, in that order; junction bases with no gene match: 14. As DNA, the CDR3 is TGTGCCTGGAGTGTATGGGATTTACAGGGGCGGCCGAACACTGAAGCTTTCTTT. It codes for CAWSVWDLQGRPNTEAFF.

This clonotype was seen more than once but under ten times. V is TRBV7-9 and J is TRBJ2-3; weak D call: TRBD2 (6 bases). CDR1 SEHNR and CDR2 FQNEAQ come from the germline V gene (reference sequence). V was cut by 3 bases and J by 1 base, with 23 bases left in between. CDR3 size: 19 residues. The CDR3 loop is CASSFLSLLRSGGTDTQYF. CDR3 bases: TGTGCCAGCAGCTTTTTGAGTCTCCTCCGGTCGGGGGGCACAGATACGCAGTATTTT.

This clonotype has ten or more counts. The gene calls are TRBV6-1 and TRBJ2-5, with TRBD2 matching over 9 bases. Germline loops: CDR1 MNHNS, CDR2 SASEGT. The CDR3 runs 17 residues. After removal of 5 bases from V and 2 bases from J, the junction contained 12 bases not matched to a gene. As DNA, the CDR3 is TGTGCCAGCAGTCCCTTCCAACGGACTAGCGCACAAGAGACCCAGTACTTC. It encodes CASSPFQRTSAQETQYF.

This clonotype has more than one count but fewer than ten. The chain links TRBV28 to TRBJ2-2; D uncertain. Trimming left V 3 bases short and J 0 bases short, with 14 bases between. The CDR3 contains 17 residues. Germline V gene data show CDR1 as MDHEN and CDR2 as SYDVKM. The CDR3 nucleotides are TGTGCCAGCAGTTTCGCCCTAGGAGTTGCGAACACCGGGGAGCTGTTTTTT. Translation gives CASSFALGVANTGELFF.

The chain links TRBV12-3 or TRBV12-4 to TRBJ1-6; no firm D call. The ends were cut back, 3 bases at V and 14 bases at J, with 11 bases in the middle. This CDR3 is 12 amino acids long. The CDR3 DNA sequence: TGTGCCAGCAGTTTCGTCCCAGAATCCCTCCACTTT. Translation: CASSFVPESLHF.

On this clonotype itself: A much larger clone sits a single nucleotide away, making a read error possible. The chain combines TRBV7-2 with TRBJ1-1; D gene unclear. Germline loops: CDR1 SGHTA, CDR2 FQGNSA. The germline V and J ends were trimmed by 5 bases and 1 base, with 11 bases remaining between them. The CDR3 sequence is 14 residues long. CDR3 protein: CASSPAAANTEAFF. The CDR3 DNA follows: TGTGCCAGCAGCCCCGCTGCGGCGAACACTGAAGCTTTCTTT.

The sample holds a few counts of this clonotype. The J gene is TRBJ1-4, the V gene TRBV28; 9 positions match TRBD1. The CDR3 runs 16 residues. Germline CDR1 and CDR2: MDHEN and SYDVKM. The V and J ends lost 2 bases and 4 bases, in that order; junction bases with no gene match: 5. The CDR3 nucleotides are TGTGCCAGCAGTTTACCGACAGGGGGGCTTAATGAAAAACTGTTTTTT. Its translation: CASSLPTGGLNEKLFF.

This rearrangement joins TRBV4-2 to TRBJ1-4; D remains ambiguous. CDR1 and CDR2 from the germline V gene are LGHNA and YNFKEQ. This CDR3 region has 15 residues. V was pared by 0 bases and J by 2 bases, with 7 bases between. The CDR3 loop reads CASSQESQTNEKLFF. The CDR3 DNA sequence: TGTGCCAGCAGCCAAGAATCCCAGACTAATGAAAAACTGTTTTTT.

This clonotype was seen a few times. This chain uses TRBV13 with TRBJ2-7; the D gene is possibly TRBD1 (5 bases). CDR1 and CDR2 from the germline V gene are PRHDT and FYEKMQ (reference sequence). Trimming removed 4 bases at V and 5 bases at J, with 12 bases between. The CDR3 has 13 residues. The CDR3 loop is CASSWGWMDEQYF. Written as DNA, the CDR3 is TGTGCCAGCAGCTGGGGCTGGATGGACGAGCAGTACTTC.

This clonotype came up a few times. The CDR3 sequence is CASSKGSTYTEAFF. The CDR3 coding sequence is TGTGCCAGCAGCAAGGGATCTACCTACACTGAAGCTTTCTTT. This chain links TRBV12-3 or TRBV12-4 with TRBJ1-1, with unresolved D. With 6 bases removed from V and 3 bases from J, the gap between germline ends came to 14 bases. The CDR3 runs to 14 residues.

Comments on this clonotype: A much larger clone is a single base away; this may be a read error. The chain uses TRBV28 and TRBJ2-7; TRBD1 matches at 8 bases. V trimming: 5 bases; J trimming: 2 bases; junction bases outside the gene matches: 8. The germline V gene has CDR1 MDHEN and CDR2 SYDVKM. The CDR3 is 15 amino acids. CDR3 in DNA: TGTGCCAGCAGTACTACCGGGACAGGCACCTACGAGCAGTACTTC. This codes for CASSTTGTGTYEQYF.

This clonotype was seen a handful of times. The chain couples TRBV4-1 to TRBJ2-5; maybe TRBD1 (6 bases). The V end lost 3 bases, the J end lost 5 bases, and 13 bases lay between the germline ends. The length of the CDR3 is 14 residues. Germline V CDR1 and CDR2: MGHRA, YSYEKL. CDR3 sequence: CASSQMGTRETQYF. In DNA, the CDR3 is TGCGCCAGCAGCCAGATGGGGACACGCGAGACCCAGTACTTC.

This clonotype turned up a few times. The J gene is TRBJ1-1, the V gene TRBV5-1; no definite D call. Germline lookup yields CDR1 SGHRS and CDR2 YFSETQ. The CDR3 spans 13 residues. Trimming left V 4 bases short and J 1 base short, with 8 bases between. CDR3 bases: TGCGCCAGCAGCCAAATTAGGAACACTGAAGCTTTCTTT. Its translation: CASSQIRNTEAFF. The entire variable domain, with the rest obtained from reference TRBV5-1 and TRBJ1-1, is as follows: KAGVTQTPRYLIKTRGQQVTLSCSPISGHRSVSWYQQTPGQGLQFLFEYFSETQRNKGNFPGRFSGRQFSNSRSEMNVSTLELGDSALYLCASSQIRNTEAFFGQGTRLTVV.

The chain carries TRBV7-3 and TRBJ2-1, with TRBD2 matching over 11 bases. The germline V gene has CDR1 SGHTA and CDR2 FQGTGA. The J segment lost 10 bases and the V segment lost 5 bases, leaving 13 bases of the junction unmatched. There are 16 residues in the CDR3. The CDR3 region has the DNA TGTGCCAGCAGCGAAGCTGTAGCGGGGGGGCGCTACGAGCAGTTCTTC. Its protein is CASSEAVAGGRYEQFF.

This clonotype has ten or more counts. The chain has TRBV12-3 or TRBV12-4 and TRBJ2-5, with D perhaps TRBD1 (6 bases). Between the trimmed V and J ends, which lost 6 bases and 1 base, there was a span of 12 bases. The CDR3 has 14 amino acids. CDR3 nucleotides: TGTGCCAGCAGCTCCCGGACAGTCCAAGAGACCCAGTACTTC. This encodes CASSSRTVQETQYF.

The chain's CDR3 is CASKGAERNTIYF. Here the CDR3 DNA reads TGTGCCAGCAAAGGGGCAGAACGAAACACCATATATTTT. V gene TRBV6-1 combines with J gene TRBJ1-3; D is perhaps TRBD1 (5 bases). The V end lost 7 bases, the J end lost 5 bases, and 12 bases lay between the germline ends. The CDR3 consists of 13 residues. Germline V gene data show CDR1 as MNHNS and CDR2 as SASEGT.